The rows below give T cell receptor beta chains drawn from one sample of a study of shared clonotypes between healthy human individuals. Assay: immunoSEQ multiplex PCR; the TCRdb copy retains only in-frame clones and omits some. The table has over 400,000 clones, roughly 80% seen once. Sequencing was carried out using PBMCs. The receptors come from a woman aged 40 to 50 in good health. Some clones in this sample may be carry-over from other donors' samples. The CDR3 runs from the conserved cysteine through the conserved F or W. D genes are given only for firm matches. Clone size is shown for a subset of rows, as once, few, many or a class of expanded clone.

V gene	J gene	D gene	clone size	CDR3 DNA	CDR3 protein
TRBV28	TRBJ1-4	NA	NA	TGTGCCAGCGCCGGACCGGGTGGTGAAAAACTGTTTTTT	CASAGPGGEKLFF
TRBV2	TRBJ1-1	NA	NA	TGTGCCAGCAGTTCCTCCCAGTACACTGAAGCTTTCTTT	CASSSSQYTEAFF
TRBV29-1	TRBJ2-7	NA	NA	TGCAGCGTTTTTCGGGATTCCTACGAGCAGTACTTC	CSVFRDSYEQYF
TRBV2	TRBJ2-5	TRBD1	NA	TGTGCCAGCAGCCTAACAGGGGGCGCAAAGACCCAGTACTTC	CASSLTGGAKTQYF
TRBV23-1	TRBJ1-2	NA	NA	TGCGCCAGCAGTCCGATCCGTGGGCGGGCCGGTGGCTACACCTTC	CASSPIRGRAGGYTF
TRBV30	TRBJ1-3	TRBD1	NA	TGTGCCTGGAGTGTAACAGTACCAGGGGGCTCTGGAAACACCATATATTTT	CAWSVTVPGGSGNTIYF
TRBV6-6	TRBJ2-3	NA	NA	TGTGCCAGCAGTTACCTGGATACGCAGTATTTT	CASSYLDTQYF
TRBV2	TRBJ1-4	TRBD1	once	TGTGCCTCCGACTACACAGGGGGTTCGGAAAAACTGTTTTTT	CASDYTGGSEKLFF
TRBV10-2	TRBJ1-3	NA	NA	TGCGCCAGCAGTGGGGCTGCGGGCGTCGAAAACACCATATATTTT	CASSGAAGVENTIYF
TRBV11-2	TRBJ2-7	NA	NA	TGTGCCAGCAGCCCGCTAGCGCGAGTAAGCTCCTACGAGCAGTACTTC	CASSPLARVSSYEQYF
TRBV7-7	TRBJ2-6	NA	NA	TGTGCCAGCAGCCAGACGCCAGTGCCACAAAGTCGGGCCAACGTCCTGACTTTC	CASSQTPVPQSRANVLTF
TRBV27	TRBJ2-3	NA	NA	TGTGCCAGCAGTTTTATAGGAAGAGATACGCAGTATTTT	CASSFIGRDTQYF
TRBV6-5	TRBJ1-1	NA	NA	TGTGCCAGCAGTTCAGCCACTGAAGCTTTCTTT	CASSSATEAFF
TRBV30	TRBJ2-5	NA	NA	TGTGCCTGGAGAGGACCCTGGGGGGAGGAAGAGACCCAGTACTTC	CAWRGPWGEEETQYF
TRBV5-4	TRBJ2-1	TRBD2	NA	TGTGCCAGCAGCACCGCTAGCGGGGCCTACAATGAGCAGTTCTTC	CASSTASGAYNEQFF
TRBV6-1	TRBJ2-7	TRBD1	NA	TGTGCCAGCAGTAAGACAGGGCGCGCCTACGAGCAGTACTTC	CASSKTGRAYEQYF
TRBV27	TRBJ1-2	TRBD1	NA	TGTGCCAGCAGTTTATCAGGGGGCCCCTATGGCTACACCTTC	CASSLSGGPYGYTF
TRBV7-3	TRBJ2-7	TRBD1	once	TGTGCCAGCAGCCCTCAAGGGACAGGATTTTACGAGCAGTACTTC	CASSPQGTGFYEQYF
TRBV4-1	TRBJ2-7	NA	few	TGCGCCAGCAGCCTCGGACCGGCCGGATCCTACGAGCAGTACTTC	CASSLGPAGSYEQYF
TRBV7-9	TRBJ2-3	TRBD2	NA	TGTGCCATTGCGGGAGGGGGCACAGATACGCAGTATTTT	CAIAGGGTDTQYF
TRBV11-2	TRBJ2-7	NA	NA	TGTGCCAGCAGCTTAGACCCCGGACTCTTCTACGAGCAGTACTTC	CASSLDPGLFYEQYF
TRBV5-1	TRBJ2-7	NA	NA	TGCGCCAGCCAACCCGGGGGAATAACCTACGAGCAGTACTTC	CASQPGGITYEQYF